This T cell receptor beta chain was observed in a study of cytomegalovirus exposure and HLA in healthy donors. The wider study: In a later analysis, it was reported that the 110 or so validation repertoires had been produced on the same platform as the 666 repertoires belonging to the first cohort.

TCRdb's copy holds only in-frame clones and misses some; the assay was immunoSEQ multiplex PCR. The data show some 100,000 clones, about 82% seen once. Concerning this clone: Its antigen is not known.

CDR1 SNHLY and CDR2 FYNNEI come from the germline V gene. The CDR3 sequence is 14 residues long. V shed 11 bases and J shed 10 bases, with 26 bases lying between them. General study findings and limits: Cytomegalovirus association was listed for about 150 TCR beta chains. Per published reports, the classifier diagnosed cytomegalovirus status with high specificity and sensitivity. Specific recognition of CMV antigens was confirmed in vitro for three chains (all CMV-associated).

The sequence derives from a man between 18 and 35 years old in good health and CMV-seronegative. Material for sequencing was PBMCs. V is TRBV2 and J is TRBJ1-1; D perhaps matches TRBD1 (5 bases). Here the CDR3 DNA reads TGTGCCCTGCACGCGATTCGGGGCCCGGGGGTAGCTTTCTTT. It translates to CALHAIRGPGVAFF.